This T cell receptor beta chain is drawn from a study of monozygotic twins with inflammatory bowel disease. TCRdb reprocessed the 5' RACE reads, keeping one entry per CDR3 protein, no DNA. The sample holds 300,000 to 400,000 distinct CDR3 sequences. The CDR3 runs to 16 residues. This clonotype originated in a human donor with ulcerative colitis or Crohn's disease, or a healthy co-twin of an affected twin (not recorded which). The sample consisted of blood. The rearrangement uses TRBV21-1 and TRBJ1-1; the D call from TCRdb, TRBD1, cannot be confirmed without DNA. TRBV21-1 is described as a pseudogene. CDR3 region: CASSKAGGQGRTEAFF.